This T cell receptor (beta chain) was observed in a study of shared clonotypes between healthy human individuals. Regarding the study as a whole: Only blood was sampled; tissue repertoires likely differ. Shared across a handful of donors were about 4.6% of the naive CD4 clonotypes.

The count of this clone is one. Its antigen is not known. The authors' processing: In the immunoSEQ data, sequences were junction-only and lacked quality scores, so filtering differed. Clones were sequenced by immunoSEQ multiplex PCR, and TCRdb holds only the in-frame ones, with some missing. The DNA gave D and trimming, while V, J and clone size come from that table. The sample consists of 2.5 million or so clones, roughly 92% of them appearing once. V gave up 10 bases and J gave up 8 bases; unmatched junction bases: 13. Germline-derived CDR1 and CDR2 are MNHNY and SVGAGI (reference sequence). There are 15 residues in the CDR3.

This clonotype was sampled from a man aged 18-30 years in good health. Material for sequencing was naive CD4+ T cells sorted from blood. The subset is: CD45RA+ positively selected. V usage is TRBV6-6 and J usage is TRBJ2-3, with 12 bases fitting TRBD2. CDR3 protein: CAIPRLAGASGTQYF. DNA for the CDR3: TGTGCCATCCCGCGACTAGCGGGAGCCTCGGGTACGCAGTATTTT.